A single sample is the source of the 27 T cell receptor beta chains below, sequenced in a study of blood T cells in healthy people across ages (dated by TCRdb to the mid-2010s). Receptor amplification or capture employed 5' RACE. TCRdb shows the sequencer as Illumina HiSeq 2500. A second PCR of about 6 to 11 cycles was performed with a sample-barcoded 5' primer and a J-beta primer mix. TCRdb cleaned the public reads at Q25 with fastp, built clones with MiXCR and kept in-frame beta chains. One record per CDR3 amino acid sequence lists the most common genes and DNA. In this sample the table shows about 1.4 million distinct CDR3 sequences, approximately 59% of which occur a single time. The ten largest clonotypes hold 6.5% to 8% of the sample. The specimen was blood. The receptors shown here come from a man between 18 and 35 years old in good health.

This clonotype was seen only a few times. The genes are TRBV29-1 and TRBJ2-7, with 7 bases fitting TRBD1. The germline V gene encodes CDR1 SQVTM and CDR2 ANQGSEA. J gave up 2 bases and V 4 bases, and 2 bases lay outside the gene matches. This CDR3 region has 12 residues. In DNA, the CDR3 is TGCAGCGTTGGGGGGACAGCCTACGAGCAGTACTTC. This codes for CSVGGTAYEQYF.

The V gene is TRBV20-1, the J gene TRBJ2-3; no firm D call. CDR1 DFQATT and CDR2 SNEGSKA come from the germline V gene (reference sequence). Trimming shortened V by 6 bases and J by 8 bases, and 12 bases separated the two germline ends. This CDR3 comprises 11 residues. For the CDR3, the DNA is TGCAGTGCACCCTTAGTCGGTACGCAGTATTTT. This gives the protein CSAPLVGTQYF.

The rearrangement joins TRBV27 to TRBJ1-5, with a possible D match to TRBD1 (5 bases). Per the germline V gene, CDR1 is MNHEY and CDR2 is SMNVEV (reference sequence). The CDR3 spans 13 residues. V was trimmed by 5 bases and J by 7 bases, leaving 12 bases between them. The CDR3 DNA reads TGTGCCAGCAGTGGGGGAGTATTCCAGCCCCAGCATTTT. Translation gives CASSGGVFQPQHF.

The chain recombines TRBV20-1 with TRBJ2-5; 9 bases are shared with TRBD1. V trimming: 5 bases; J trimming: 3 bases; junction bases outside the gene matches: 4. The CDR3 runs 13 residues. Germline V CDR1 and CDR2: DFQATT, SNEGSKA (reference sequence). CDR3 amino acids: CSAETGGEETQYF. The CDR3 region has the DNA TGCAGTGCTGAGACAGGGGGGGAAGAGACCCAGTACTTC.

CDR3 in amino acids: CASSEYNGMGTDTQYF. In nucleotides, the CDR3 is TGTGCCAGCAGTGAATATAACGGGATGGGCACAGATACGCAGTATTTT. The chain couples TRBV25-1 to TRBJ2-3, with D possibly being TRBD2 (5 bases). The length of the CDR3 is 16 residues. Between the trimmed V and J ends, which lost 0 bases and 1 base, there was a span of 11 bases. Looked up from germline, CDR1 is MGHDK and CDR2 is SYGVNS.

This chain uses TRBV27 with TRBJ1-4, with D uncertain. The V end was cut by 2 bases, the J end by 7 bases, with 20 bases between. Germline-derived CDR1 and CDR2 are MNHEY and SMNVEV (reference sequence). CDR3 length: 17 amino acids. CDR3 loop: CASSLTGSRAGSEKLFF. In DNA, the CDR3 is TGTGCCAGCAGTTTAACGGGGTCAAGGGCAGGTAGTGAAAAACTGTTTTTT.

The gene calls are TRBV9 and TRBJ1-2; TRBD1 matches at 7 bases. Germline loops: CDR1 SGDLS, CDR2 YYNGEE. The V and J ends lost 3 bases and 8 bases, in that order; junction bases with no gene match: 13. This CDR3 has 15 amino acids. The CDR3 here is CASSARDSITWGYTF. The CDR3 nucleotides read TGTGCCAGCAGCGCCCGGGACAGCATTACTTGGGGCTACACCTTC.

J is TRBJ2-6 and V is TRBV10-3, with D uncertain. This CDR3 spans 15 amino acids. V shed 6 bases and J shed 3 bases, with 12 bases lying between them. Germline V gene lookup returns CDR1 ENHRY and CDR2 SYGVKD. This chain's CDR3 is CAIRSAGGGANVLTF. The CDR3 coding sequence is TGTGCCATCAGAAGTGCCGGTGGTGGGGCCAACGTCCTGACTTTC.

V and J are TRBV10-3 and TRBJ2-7; a weak D match, TRBD1 (6 bases). V lost 9 bases to trimming and J lost 0 bases, with 24 bases between them. Germline CDR1 is ENHRY and CDR2 is SYGVKD. CDR3 length: 17 amino acids. The CDR3 DNA reads TGTGCCATGAGATCTTACGAGACAGGTCGTCACTCCTACGAGCAGTACTTC. Its protein is CAMRSYETGRHSYEQYF.

This clonotype was found a few times. The gene calls are TRBV4-3 and TRBJ1-4; TRBD1 matches 9 bases. Trimming took 1 base from V and 4 from J; bases not matched to a gene: 7. Looked up from germline, CDR1 is LGHNA and CDR2 is YSLEER. The CDR3 totals 17 residues. The CDR3 reads CASSQGDRASFNEKLFF. The DNA of the CDR3 is TGCGCCAGCAGCCAAGGGGACAGGGCCAGTTTTAATGAAAAACTGTTTTTT.

V is TRBV12-3 or TRBV12-4 and J is TRBJ2-1, with no clear D. CDR3 length equals 14 residues. V was cut by 2 bases and J by 3 bases, with 8 bases left in between. The DNA for the CDR3 is TGTGCCAGCAGTTTAATAATGGGCTACAATGAGCAGTTCTTC. Its translation: CASSLIMGYNEQFF.

The chain uses TRBV15 and TRBJ1-1; D unclear. V gave up 5 bases and J gave up 2 bases, with 9 bases separating them. The germline gives CDR1 LNHNV, CDR2 YYDKDF (reference sequence). The CDR3 is 13 amino acids. The CDR3 DNA reads TGTGCCACCAGCGAAACCTTCAACACTGAAGCTTTCTTT. Translated: CATSETFNTEAFF. Complete variable domain (other parts from reference TRBV15 and TRBJ1-1): DAMVIQNPRYQVTQFGKPVTLSCSQTLNHNVMYWYQQKSSQAPKLLFHYYDKDFNNEADTPDNFQSRRPNTSFCFLDIRSPGLGDTAMYLCATSETFNTEAFFGQGTRLTVV.

The chain couples TRBV15 to TRBJ2-7; no clear D. Germline V lookup: CDR1 LNHNV, CDR2 YYDKDF (reference sequence). Trimming cost V 8 bases and J 9 bases, with 20 bases left between them. The CDR3 is 13 residues long. CDR3 region: CATSRFSYEVQYF. DNA of the CDR3: TGTGCCACCTCCAGATTCTCCTACGAGGTGCAGTACTTC. The complete variable domain, with remaining parts taken from reference TRBV15 and TRBJ2-7, reads DAMVIQNPRYQVTQFGKPVTLSCSQTLNHNVMYWYQQKSSQAPKLLFHYYDKDFNNEADTPDNFQSRRPNTSFCFLDIRSPGLGDTAMYLCATSRFSYEVQYFGPGTRLTVT.

The V and J genes are TRBV5-1 and TRBJ1-1; D call uncertain. Germline V gene lookup returns CDR1 SGHRS and CDR2 YFSETQ. Trimming took 2 bases from V and 1 from J, leaving 21 bases between them. The CDR3 totals 18 residues. The DNA for the CDR3 is TGCGCCAGCAGCTTACTCACCGCTCACCATAACGAGAACACTGAAGCTTTCTTT. It specifies CASSLLTAHHNENTEAFF.

The genes are TRBV29-1 and TRBJ2-7; D is ambiguous. This CDR3 region has 12 residues. Trimming stripped 6 bases from V and 6 bases from J, with 15 bases between. Looked up from germline, CDR1 is SQVTM and CDR2 is ANQGSEA. The CDR3 DNA reads as TGCAGCGTCGAGACGATGGTTAGCGAGCAGTACTTC. Encoded protein: CSVETMVSEQYF.

The chain has TRBV5-1 and TRBJ2-3; no definite D call. Germline CDR1 SGHRS, CDR2 YFSETQ. CDR3 length: 16 amino acids. V gave up 2 bases and J gave up 1 base, with 14 bases separating them. The CDR3 DNA reads as TGCGCCAGCAGCTTCTCGACGGCCCGTCGCACAGATACGCAGTATTTT. Translating gives CASSFSTARRTDTQYF.

The chain couples TRBV2 to TRBJ2-4, with D perhaps TRBD2 (5 bases). The CDR3 runs 12 residues. With 6 bases removed from V and 5 bases from J, the gap between germline ends came to 8 bases. Germline loops: CDR1 SNHLY, CDR2 FYNNEI. CDR3 in DNA: TGTGCCAGCAGGCGGGCGCAAAACATTCAGTACTTC. Its translation is CASRRAQNIQYF.

This clonotype was seen a handful of times. The chain couples TRBV5-1 to TRBJ2-7, with 9 bases lining up with TRBD2. Germline assignment: CDR1 SGHRS and CDR2 YFSETQ. V gave up 0 bases and J gave up 3 bases; unmatched junction bases: 4. The length of the CDR3 is 15 residues. The CDR3 DNA reads TGCGCCAGCAGCTTGGCGCCAGCGGGAGGCTACGAGCAGTACTTC. It is translated as CASSLAPAGGYEQYF.

J is TRBJ2-1 and V is TRBV20-1, with D uncertain. Germline CDR1 DFQATT, CDR2 SNEGSKA (reference sequence). With 0 bases removed from V and 8 bases from J, the gap between germline ends came to 14 bases. This CDR3 spans 14 amino acids. For the CDR3, the DNA is TGCAGTGCTAGAGATCTAAAAGGTCTGCATGAGCAGTTCTTC. Amino acid sequence: CSARDLKGLHEQFF.

A single count supports this clonotype. The rearrangement joins TRBV3-1 to TRBJ2-1; D is unclear. This CDR3 region has 15 residues. Trimming took 4 bases from V and 1 from J, leaving 11 bases between them. Germline values: CDR1 LGHDT, CDR2 YNNKEL (reference sequence). The CDR3 reads CASSPDAESYNEQFF. CDR3 in DNA: TGTGCCAGCAGCCCCGACGCCGAGTCCTACAATGAGCAGTTCTTC.

The chain combines TRBV5-1 with TRBJ2-7, with D possibly being TRBD2 (5 bases). The CDR3 is made up of 14 amino acids. V was clipped by 2 bases and J by 2 bases, with 11 bases between them. Germline values: CDR1 SGHRS, CDR2 YFSETQ. CDR3 bases: TGCGCCAGCAGCTTCTGGGAGCGAACCTACGAGCAGTACTTC. Amino acid sequence: CASSFWERTYEQYF.

The chain is built from TRBV2 and TRBJ1-2; no reliable D call. The CDR3 spans 14 residues. In germline, CDR1 is SNHLY, CDR2 FYNNEI. Trimming removed 3 bases from V and 0 bases from J, with 8 bases in between. The CDR3 region has the DNA TGTGCCAGCAGTGAGGAGCTAACTAACTATGGCTACACCTTC. Translating it yields CASSEELTNYGYTF.

This sequence joins TRBV5-1 and TRBJ2-1; D unresolved. Per germline, CDR1 SGHRS and CDR2 YFSETQ. The CDR3 loop spans 14 amino acids. Trimming took off 0 bases at V and 8 bases at J, with 12 bases between the two ends. This CDR3 is CASSLGNMMDEQFF. The CDR3 nucleotides are TGCGCCAGCAGCTTGGGCAATATGATGGATGAGCAGTTCTTC.

The chain links TRBV4-2 to TRBJ2-1; the match to TRBD2 covers 13 bases. The J call is uncertain, as TRBJ2-7 better fits the DNA end. Germline values: CDR1 LGHNA, CDR2 YNFKEQ. The length of the CDR3 is 16 residues. DNA of the CDR3: TGTGCCAGCAACGCTTGGACTAGCGGGGGCTTCCACGAGCAGTACTTC. It translates to CASNAWTSGGFHEQYF.

V and J are TRBV7-9 and TRBJ2-4, with D tentatively TRBD1 (8 bases). Gene TRBJ2-5 matches the end of the DNA better, so the J call may be wrong. Germline CDR1 reads SEHNR; CDR2 reads FQNEAQ (reference sequence). The CDR3 is 17 residues long. The DNA of the CDR3 is TGTGCCAGCAGCGACGGACAGGGAGGGTTTTATTTGGAGACCCAGTACTTC. This gives the protein CASSDGQGGFYLETQYF.

This clonotype was observed a single time. J is TRBJ2-5 and V is TRBV4-2; 9 bases agree with TRBD2. Per the germline V gene, CDR1 is LGHNA and CDR2 is YNFKEQ. Trimming at V came to 0 bases and at J to 9 bases, leaving 17 bases not matched to a gene. This CDR3 is built from 18 residues. CDR3 sequence: CASSQDGQRGAQETAQYF. The CDR3 DNA reads as TGTGCCAGCAGCCAAGATGGGCAGCGGGGGGCCCAAGAGACGGCCCAGTACTTC.

The chain has TRBV4-1 and TRBJ2-7, with 7 bases that match TRBD1. This CDR3 is 16 amino acids long. Germline assignment: CDR1 MGHRA and CDR2 YSYEKL. V shed 4 bases, J shed 2 bases, and the junction held 11 bases outside the gene matches. CDR3 coding DNA: TGCGCCAGCAGCCCTCTCAGGGGGAAATACCCCTACGAGCAGTACTTC. It yields the protein CASSPLRGKYPYEQYF.